This TCR beta chain was obtained from a study of blood T cells in healthy people across ages. Study in general: Capture by template switching was about one barcoded beta molecule per two T cells.

A single count supports this clonotype. Germline V gene data show CDR1 as SGHTA and CDR2 as FQGNSA. The CDR3 contains 15 residues. V shed 1 base and J shed 10 bases, with 14 bases lying between them. The second PCR ran about 6 to 11 cycles with a sample-barcoded 5' primer and J-beta primers. TCRdb used MiXCR to reprocess the 5' RACE reads, holding one entry per CDR3 protein. In the table there are fewer than 600,000 distinct CDR3 sequences, 27% of which are singletons. In addition, the sample was reused for a study of T cells of mothers and their children. That study adds: Overlap measured in related mother-child pairs was slightly, non-significantly higher than in unrelated pairs.

The chain has TRBV7-2 and TRBJ1-6; TRBD1 might be the D (5 bases). The sample taken for sequencing was blood. This TCR was recovered from a boy between 2 and 15 years old in good health. Here the CDR3 reads CASSLEGFSGSPLHF. For the CDR3, the DNA is TGTGCCAGCAGCTTAGAGGGGTTTTCAGGCTCACCCCTCCACTTT.